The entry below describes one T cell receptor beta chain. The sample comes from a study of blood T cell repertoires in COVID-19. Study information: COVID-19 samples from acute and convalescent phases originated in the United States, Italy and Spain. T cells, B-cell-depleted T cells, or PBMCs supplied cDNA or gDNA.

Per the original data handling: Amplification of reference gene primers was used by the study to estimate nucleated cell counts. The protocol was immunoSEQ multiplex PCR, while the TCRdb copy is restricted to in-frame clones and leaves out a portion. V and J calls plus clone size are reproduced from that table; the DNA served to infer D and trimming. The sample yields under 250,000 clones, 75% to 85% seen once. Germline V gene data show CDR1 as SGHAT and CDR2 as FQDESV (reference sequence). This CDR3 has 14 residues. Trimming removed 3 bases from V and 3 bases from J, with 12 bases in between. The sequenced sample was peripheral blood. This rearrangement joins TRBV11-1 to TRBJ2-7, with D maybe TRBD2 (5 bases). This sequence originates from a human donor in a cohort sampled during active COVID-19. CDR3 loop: CASSFERENYEQYF. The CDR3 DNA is TGTGCCAGCAGCTTCGAACGGGAAAACTACGAGCAGTACTTC.